This is a list of T cell receptor beta chains from one sample in a study of CD8+CD57+ T cells in acquired aplastic anemia. TCRdb reanalysed the reads using MiXCR and keeps one entry per CDR3 protein. The sample lists 62,000 or so distinct CDR3 sequences; roughly half were seen once. The sequencing sample was made of sorted CD4+, CD8+, or CD8+CD57+ T cells (not recorded which) from PBMCs. The receptors were sampled from a human donor in good health, serving as a control. Both conserved end residues are part of each CDR3. The D gene is left open where the match is weak.

d_call	v_call	cdr3_aa
NA	TRBV15	CATSRDLDGKNEKLFF
TRBD1	TRBV24-1	CATSDRTGFVQYF
NA	TRBV12-3/TRBV12-4	CASRPQFF
NA	TRBV12-3/TRBV12-4	CASSPPQGSAGELFF
TRBD1	TRBV9	CVSRGQGQNIQYF
NA	TRBV27	CASSSGLGRTYEQYF
NA	TRBV7-9	CASSLATGFEQYF
TRBD1	TRBV24-1	CATGTGYNEQFF
NA	TRBV15	CATSRTHGEKLFF
TRBD2	TRBV29-1	CNVPEISGGAEETQYF
NA	TRBV20-1	CSARVPARETQYF
NA	TRBV7-8	CASSLEVGGVTPEAFF
TRBD1	TRBV10-1	CASQDREAEAFF
NA	TRBV7-8	CASSLQRYLTDTQYF
NA	TRBV12-5	CASGLVLKGTDGDGQFF
TRBD1	TRBV9	CASRGTGGSNYGYTF
NA	TRBV7-8	CASSSSVAGRSTGELFF
NA	TRBV7-3	CASSLGGSGRNQPQHF
NA	TRBV7-2	CASSSWVGGDWADTQYF
NA	TRBV2	CASSERGRSAYEQYF
NA	TRBV29-1	CSVEARDAEELFF
NA	TRBV7-3	CASSARDFSTDTQYF
NA	TRBV11-1	CASSFSGSPCNEQFF
NA	TRBV7-2	CASSLAGGDSPLHF
NA	TRBV10-1	CASNRDSSAGELFF
TRBD1	TRBV25-1	CASGTGANTGELFF
NA	TRBV2	CASTGAINEQYF
NA	TRBV7-9	CASSFSEPGELFF
NA	TRBV10-3	CASGLGNYEQYF
NA	TRBV2	CASSEAPRWEQYF
TRBD2	TRBV5-1	CASRLGTSGVSFQETQYF
NA	TRBV9	CASSEGVGGYMYF
TRBD1	TRBV19	CASSTPGQGLFYGYTF
TRBD1	TRBV9	CASSASGQPLDTQYF
TRBD2	TRBV7-3	CASARTSGSSYEQYF
NA	TRBV9	CASSVAGYTGELFF
TRBD1	TRBV27	CASSFYRGYGYTF
NA	TRBV9	CASKEETQYF
NA	TRBV7-9	CASSSLGGYTF
NA	TRBV20-1	CSAQPAVAGNTIYF
TRBD2	TRBV5-6	CASSSGTSGGARTDTQYF
TRBD2	TRBV6-2/TRBV6-3	CASSRGEGEQYF
NA	TRBV4-2	CASSLRPGGTAANSPLHF
NA	TRBV2	CASSEAGTSGDEQFF
TRBD2	TRBV11-2	CASSFTAGGSTDTQYF
NA	TRBV14	CASSQDRLVQPYEQYF
NA	TRBV29-1	CSVEVAVRGGYTF
TRBD1	TRBV5-1	CASSLAVVQGGLDTEAFF
NA	TRBV2	CASIQAETQYF
NA	TRBV29-1	CSVDERTGADTQYF
TRBD1	TRBV5-1	CASSLGDRDTDTQYF
NA	TRBV2	CASSEETVYGYTF
NA	TRBV2	CASSEGEQYF
NA	TRBV6-4	CASSWSADLNTEAFF